Following are 22 T cell receptor beta chains from one sample sequenced in a study of monozygotic twins with inflammatory bowel disease (dated by TCRdb to the late 2010s). Receptor libraries were prepared by 5' RACE. TCRdb shows the sequencer as Illumina HiSeq 2500. After TCRdb reprocessed the reads, each CDR3 protein sequence was kept as one row, without DNA. The table for this sample lists under 150,000 distinct CDR3 sequences. Roughly 2.5% of the sample comes from the top ten. The source material was blood. The receptor set was obtained from a human donor with ulcerative colitis or Crohn's disease, or a healthy co-twin of an affected twin (not recorded which).

The gene calls are TRBV29-1 and TRBJ2-7; with no DNA, the TCRdb D assignment of TRBD1 cannot be verified. This CDR3 region has 14 residues. Per the germline V gene, CDR1 is SQVTM and CDR2 is ANQGSEA. CDR3 residues: CSGWGPGESYEQYF.

The chain joins TRBV12-3 or TRBV12-4 to TRBJ1-2; TCRdb returns TRBD1, unconfirmable since there is no DNA. The CDR3 runs 17 residues. The chain's CDR3 is CASSFVGQGALDYGYTF.

The V call is TRBV5-1, the J call TRBJ2-1; TCRdb indicates TRBD1, and absent DNA this call remains unverified. The CDR3 is 17 residues long. Looked up from germline, CDR1 is SGHRS and CDR2 is YFSETQ. The chain's CDR3 is CASSLYLRGNSYNEQFF.

The J gene is TRBJ2-5, the V gene TRBV18. The CDR3 runs to 12 residues. Per the germline V gene, CDR1 is KGHSH and CDR2 is LQKENI. This CDR3 is CASSPREETQYF.

CDR3: CSVASPDSRELFF. This chain uses TRBV29-1 with TRBJ2-2; the TCRdb D gene call, TRBD2, has no DNA to confirm it. This CDR3 comprises 13 residues. Looked up from germline, CDR1 is SQVTM and CDR2 is ANQGSEA.

V usage is TRBV5-1 and J usage is TRBJ1-5; the TRBD1 assignment by TCRdb is unverifiable without DNA. The CDR3 runs 14 residues. Germline CDR1 and CDR2: SGHRS and YFSETQ. CDR3: CASSLPKQGPAQHF.

CDR3 residues: CASSRNFHRADQPQHF. The rearrangement uses TRBV5-5 and TRBJ1-5; the D gene TCRdb calls, TRBD1, cannot be checked with no DNA. The CDR3 has 16 residues. Germline-derived CDR1 and CDR2 are SGHKS and YYEKEE (reference sequence).

The rearrangement uses TRBV27 and TRBJ1-1. This CDR3 spans 14 amino acids. CDR1 is MNHEY, CDR2 SMNVEV, per germline (reference sequence). The CDR3 sequence is CASTRTGVNTEAFF.

The CDR3 here is CASSFGTSGGFGETQYF. The V gene is TRBV5-1, the J gene TRBJ2-5; absent DNA, TCRdb's TRBD2 call cannot be checked. Germline CDR1 is SGHRS and CDR2 is YFSETQ. CDR3 length: 17 residues.

CDR3: CASSYQRGLGNEQFF. This rearrangement joins TRBV6-2 or TRBV6-3 to TRBJ2-1; TCRdb's D call, TRBD2, is unchecked because there is no DNA. The V gene's germline CDR1 is MNHEY and CDR2 SVGEGT. CDR3 length equals 15 residues.

The V and J genes are TRBV5-4 and TRBJ1-2; TCRdb calls TRBD1, which cannot be checked without DNA. Germline CDR1 reads SGHNT; CDR2 reads YYREEE (reference sequence). This CDR3 region has 16 residues. The CDR3: CASSSGVGHANYGYTF. The full variable domain, in which reference TRBV5-4 and TRBJ1-2 provide the parts outside the CDR3, is ETGVTQSPTHLIKTRGQQVTLRCSSQSGHNTVSWYQQALGQGPQFIFQYYREEENGRGNFPPRFSGLQFPNYSSELNVNALELDDSALYLCASSSGVGHANYGYTFGSGTRLTVV.

The V call is TRBV19, the J call TRBJ2-7; the TRBD1 assignment by TCRdb is unverifiable without DNA. The CDR3 consists of 14 residues. The germline CDR1 and CDR2 sequences are LNHDA and SQIVND (reference sequence). CDR3 in amino acids: CASSPARTVYEQYF.

The chain is built from TRBV7-9 and TRBJ2-1; the TCRdb call, TRBD2, lacks DNA for checking. CDR3 length: 14 amino acids. In germline, CDR1 is SEHNR, CDR2 FQNEAQ (reference sequence). CDR3 loop: CASSLVLAGNEQFF.

The chain recombines TRBV5-1 with TRBJ2-6. CDR3 length: 15 amino acids. Germline V lookup: CDR1 SGHRS, CDR2 YFSETQ. CDR3 residues: CASSLELAGANVLTF.

This chain links TRBV14 with TRBJ2-7; as DNA is missing, the TRBD1 call by TCRdb cannot be tested. The CDR3 sequence is 15 residues long. Germline loops: CDR1 SGHDN, CDR2 FVKESK. Here the CDR3 reads CASSPRDRGIYEQYF.

This chain links TRBV30 with TRBJ2-4; there is no DNA to check the TCRdb D call of TRBD1. The germline V gene encodes CDR1 GTSNPN and CDR2 SVGIG (reference sequence). This CDR3 has 11 residues. The chain's CDR3 is CACQKGNIQYF.

The CDR3 loop reads CASSRTGYEQYF. The chain carries TRBV25-1 and TRBJ2-7; TCRdb's D gene call, TRBD1, goes unchecked for lack of DNA. The CDR3 spans 12 residues. CDR1 is MGHDK and CDR2 is SYGVNS in the germline V gene.

The chain is built from TRBV10-3 and TRBJ2-7; the D call from TCRdb, TRBD2, cannot be confirmed without DNA. This CDR3 has 16 amino acids. Germline assignment: CDR1 ENHRY and CDR2 SYGVKD. The CDR3 is CAISDLGEVGTYEQYF.

This sequence joins TRBV7-2 and TRBJ2-7; without DNA, the TCRdb call of TRBD1 cannot be checked. Germline CDR1 reads SGHTA; CDR2 reads FQGNSA. The CDR3 consists of 13 residues. Here the CDR3 reads CASSKPPGLEQYF.

The V call is TRBV7-2, the J call TRBJ2-2. Germline CDR1 and CDR2: SGHTA and FQGNSA. This CDR3 spans 16 amino acids. The CDR3 is CASSFGPSGNTGELFF.

The rearrangement links TRBV7-3 to TRBJ2-7; the TRBD1 assignment by TCRdb is unverifiable without DNA. This CDR3 spans 14 amino acids. CDR1 and CDR2 (germline): SGHTA, FQGTGA. The CDR3 loop reads CASSPGTGGGEQYF.

CDR3 residues: CASSYIRDGTDTQYF. The chain links TRBV6-5 to TRBJ2-3; absent DNA, TCRdb's TRBD1 call cannot be checked. The CDR3 consists of 15 residues. Germline CDR1 is MNHEY and CDR2 is SVGAGI.